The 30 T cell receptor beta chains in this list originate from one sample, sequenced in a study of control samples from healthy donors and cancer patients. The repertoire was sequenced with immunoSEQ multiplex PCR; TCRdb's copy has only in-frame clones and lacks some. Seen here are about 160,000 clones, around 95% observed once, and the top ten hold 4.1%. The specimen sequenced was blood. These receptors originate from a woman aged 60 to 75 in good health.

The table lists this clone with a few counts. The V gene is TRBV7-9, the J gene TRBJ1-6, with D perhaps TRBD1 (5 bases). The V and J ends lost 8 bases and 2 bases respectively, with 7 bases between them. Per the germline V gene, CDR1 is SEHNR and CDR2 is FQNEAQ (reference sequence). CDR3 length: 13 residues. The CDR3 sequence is CASVDTYNSPLHF. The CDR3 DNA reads TGTGCCAGCGTGGACACCTATAATTCACCCCTCCACTTT.

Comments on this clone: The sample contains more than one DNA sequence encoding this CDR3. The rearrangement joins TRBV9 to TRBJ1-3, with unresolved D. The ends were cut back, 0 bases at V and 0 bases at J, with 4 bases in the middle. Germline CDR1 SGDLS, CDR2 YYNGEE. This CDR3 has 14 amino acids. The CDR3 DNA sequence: TGTGCCAGCAGCGTAGAGGGCTCTGGAAACACCATATATTTT. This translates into CASSVEGSGNTIYF.

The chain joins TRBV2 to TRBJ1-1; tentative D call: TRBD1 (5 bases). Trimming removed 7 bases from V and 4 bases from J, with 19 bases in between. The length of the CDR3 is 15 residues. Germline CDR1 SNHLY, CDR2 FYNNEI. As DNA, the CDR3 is TGTGCCAGCACCGTGGGTAGGGGTTGGGCCACTGAAGCTTTCTTT. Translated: CASTVGRGWATEAFF.

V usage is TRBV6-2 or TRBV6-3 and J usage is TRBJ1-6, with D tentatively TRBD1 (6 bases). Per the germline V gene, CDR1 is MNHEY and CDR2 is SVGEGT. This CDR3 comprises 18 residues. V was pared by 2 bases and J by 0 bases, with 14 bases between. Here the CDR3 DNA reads TGTGCCAGCAGTTACCAGGACAGCCCGAGCTCCTATAATTCACCCCTCCACTTT. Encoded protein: CASSYQDSPSSYNSPLHF.

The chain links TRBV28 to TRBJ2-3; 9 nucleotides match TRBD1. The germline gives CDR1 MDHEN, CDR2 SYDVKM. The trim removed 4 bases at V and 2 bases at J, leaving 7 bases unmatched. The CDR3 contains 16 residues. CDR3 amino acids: CASSSGQGLVTDTQYF. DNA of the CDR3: TGTGCCAGCAGTTCAGGACAGGGGCTCGTCACAGATACGCAGTATTTT.

The chain's CDR3 is CASSPPTGLSDTGELFF. CDR3 DNA sequence: TGTGCCAGCTCACCGCCGACAGGGTTAAGTGACACCGGGGAGCTGTTTTTT. This chain joins TRBV18 and TRBJ2-2, with 7 bases that match TRBD1. The CDR3 runs 17 residues. CDR1 KGHSH and CDR2 LQKENI come from the germline V gene. The V and J ends lost 3 bases and 3 bases, in that order; junction bases with no gene match: 10.

The CDR3 bases are TGTGCCAGTAGTATGGGGTCCACCGGTAGGGGCTACACCTTC. It translates to CASSMGSTGRGYTF. The rearrangement joins TRBV19 to TRBJ1-2; D unresolved. The germline V gene encodes CDR1 LNHDA and CDR2 SQIVND (reference sequence). Trimming shortened V by 3 bases and J by 8 bases, and 16 bases separated the two germline ends. CDR3 length: 14 amino acids.

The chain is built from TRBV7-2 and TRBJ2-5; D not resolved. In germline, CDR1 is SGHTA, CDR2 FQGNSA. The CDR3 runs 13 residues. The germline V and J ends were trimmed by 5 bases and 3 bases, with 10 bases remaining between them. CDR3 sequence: CASSLFGEETQYF. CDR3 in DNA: TGTGCCAGCAGCCTTTTTGGGGAAGAGACCCAGTACTTC.

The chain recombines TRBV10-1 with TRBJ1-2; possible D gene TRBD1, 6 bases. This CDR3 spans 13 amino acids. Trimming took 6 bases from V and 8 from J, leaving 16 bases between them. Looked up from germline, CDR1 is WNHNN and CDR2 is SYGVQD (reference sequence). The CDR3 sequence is CASREQGMGGYTF. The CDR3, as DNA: TGCGCCAGCAGGGAACAGGGAATGGGCGGCTACACCTTC.

In DNA form, the CDR3 reads TGTGCCAGCAGCTCCCGACTAGCGGGGGCCTCCTACGAGCAGTACTTC. Encoded protein: CASSSRLAGASYEQYF. V usage is TRBV13 and J usage is TRBJ2-7, with TRBD2 matching 12 bases. The length of the CDR3 is 16 residues. Germline CDR1 is PRHDT and CDR2 is FYEKMQ (reference sequence). With V trimmed by 4 bases and J by 0 bases, 4 bases remained unmatched.

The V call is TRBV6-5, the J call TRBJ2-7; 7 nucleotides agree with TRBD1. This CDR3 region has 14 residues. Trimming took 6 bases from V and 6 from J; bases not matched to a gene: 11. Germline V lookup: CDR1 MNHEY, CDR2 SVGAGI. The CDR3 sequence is CASSRSGQSTEQYF. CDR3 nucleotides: TGTGCCAGCAGCAGATCGGGACAGTCGACCGAGCAGTACTTC.

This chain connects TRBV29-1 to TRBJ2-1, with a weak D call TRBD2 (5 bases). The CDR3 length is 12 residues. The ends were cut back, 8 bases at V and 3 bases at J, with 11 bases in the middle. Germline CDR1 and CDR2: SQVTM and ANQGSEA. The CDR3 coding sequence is TGCAGCACACCCAGCGGCTACAATGAGCAGTTCTTC. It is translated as CSTPSGYNEQFF.

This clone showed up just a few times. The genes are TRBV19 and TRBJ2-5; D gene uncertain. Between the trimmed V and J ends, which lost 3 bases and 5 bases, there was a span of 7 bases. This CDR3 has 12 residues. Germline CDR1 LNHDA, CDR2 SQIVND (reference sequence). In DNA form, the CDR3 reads TGTGCCAGTAGTATTCAACCGGAGACCCAGTACTTC. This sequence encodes CASSIQPETQYF.

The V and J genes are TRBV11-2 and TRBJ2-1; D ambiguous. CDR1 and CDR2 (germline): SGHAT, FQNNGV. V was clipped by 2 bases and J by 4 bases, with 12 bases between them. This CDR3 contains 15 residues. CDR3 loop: CASSLFSVGYNEQFF. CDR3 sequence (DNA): TGTGCCAGCAGCTTATTCTCAGTCGGGTACAATGAGCAGTTCTTC.

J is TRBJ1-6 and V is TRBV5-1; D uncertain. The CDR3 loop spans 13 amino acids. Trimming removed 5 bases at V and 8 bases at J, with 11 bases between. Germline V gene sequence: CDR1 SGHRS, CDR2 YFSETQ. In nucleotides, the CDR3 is TGCGCCAGCAGGACCGCGCGCGATTCACCCCTCCACTTT. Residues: CASRTARDSPLHF. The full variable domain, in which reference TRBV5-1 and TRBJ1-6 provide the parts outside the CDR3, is KAGVTQTPRYLIKTRGQQVTLSCSPISGHRSVSWYQQTPGQGLQFLFEYFSETQRNKGNFPGRFSGRQFSNSRSEMNVSTLELGDSALYLCASRTARDSPLHFGNGTRLTVT.

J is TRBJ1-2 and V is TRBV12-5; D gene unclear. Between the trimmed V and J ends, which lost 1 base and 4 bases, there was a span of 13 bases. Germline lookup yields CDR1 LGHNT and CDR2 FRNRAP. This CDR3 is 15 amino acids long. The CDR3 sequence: CASGLAAWIFYGYTF. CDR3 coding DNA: TGTGCTAGTGGTTTGGCCGCCTGGATTTTCTATGGCTACACCTTC. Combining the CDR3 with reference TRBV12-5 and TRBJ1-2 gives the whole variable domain DARVTQTPRHKVTEMGQEVTMRCQPILGHNTVFWYRQTMMQGLELLAYFRNRAPLDDSGMPKDRFSAEMPDATLATLKIQPSEPRDSAVYFCASGLAAWIFYGYTFGSGTRLTVV.

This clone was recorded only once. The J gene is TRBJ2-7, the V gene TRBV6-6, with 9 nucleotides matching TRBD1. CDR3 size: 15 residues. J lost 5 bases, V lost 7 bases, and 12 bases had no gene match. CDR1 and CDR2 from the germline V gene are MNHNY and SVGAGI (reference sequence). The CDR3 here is CASTRQRQGGNEQYF. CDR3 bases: TGTGCCAGCACCAGACAAAGACAGGGGGGGAACGAGCAGTACTTC.

The CDR3 loop reads CASSRDRDRYGYTF. The CDR3 DNA reads TGTGCCAGCTCACGTGACAGGGACCGCTATGGCTACACCTTC. The chain joins TRBV18 to TRBJ1-2; 7 nucleotides match TRBD1. Germline loops: CDR1 KGHSH, CDR2 LQKENI. This CDR3 region has 14 residues. Losses at the gene ends were 4 bases for V and 4 bases for J; bases not matched to a gene: 6.

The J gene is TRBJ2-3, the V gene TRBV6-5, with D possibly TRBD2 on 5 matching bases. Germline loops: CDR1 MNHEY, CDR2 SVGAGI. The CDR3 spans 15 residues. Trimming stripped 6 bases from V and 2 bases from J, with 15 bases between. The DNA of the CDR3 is TGTGCCAGCAGCTCCCGAGGGAGAGACACAGATACGCAGTATTTT. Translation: CASSSRGRDTDTQYF.

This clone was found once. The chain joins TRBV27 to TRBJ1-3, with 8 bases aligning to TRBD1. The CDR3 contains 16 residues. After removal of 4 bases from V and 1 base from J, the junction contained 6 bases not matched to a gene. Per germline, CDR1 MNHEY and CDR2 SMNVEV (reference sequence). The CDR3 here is CASSSRQGRSGNTIYF. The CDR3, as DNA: TGTGCCAGCAGTTCGAGACAGGGGAGGTCTGGAAACACCATATATTTT.

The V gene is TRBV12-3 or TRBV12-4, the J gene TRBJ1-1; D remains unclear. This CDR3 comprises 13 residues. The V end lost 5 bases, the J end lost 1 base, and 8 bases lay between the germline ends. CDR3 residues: CASSVTSNTEAFF. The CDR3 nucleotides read TGTGCCAGCAGTGTAACCTCGAACACTGAAGCTTTCTTT.

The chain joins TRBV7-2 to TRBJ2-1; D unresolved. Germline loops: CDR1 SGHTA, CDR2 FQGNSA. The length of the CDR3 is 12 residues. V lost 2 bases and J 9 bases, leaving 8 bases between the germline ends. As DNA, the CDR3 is TGTGCCAGCAGCTTACGACGCAGTGAGCAGTTCTTC. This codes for CASSLRRSEQFF.

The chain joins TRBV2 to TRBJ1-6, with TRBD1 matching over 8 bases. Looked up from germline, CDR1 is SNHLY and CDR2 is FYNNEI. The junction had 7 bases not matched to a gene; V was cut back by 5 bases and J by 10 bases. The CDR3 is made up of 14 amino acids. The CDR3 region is CASSHSDRASPLHF. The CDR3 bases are TGTGCCAGCAGTCATTCGGACAGGGCATCACCCCTCCACTTT.

The CDR3 loop reads CASSQNPGVQFF. CDR3 nucleotides: TGTGCCAGCAGCCAAAACCCCGGTGTGCAGTTCTTC. This rearrangement joins TRBV6-2 or TRBV6-3 to TRBJ2-1; D gene ambiguous. This CDR3 comprises 12 residues. Trimming took 6 bases from V and 12 from J, leaving 15 bases between them. Germline values: CDR1 MNHEY, CDR2 SVGEGT.

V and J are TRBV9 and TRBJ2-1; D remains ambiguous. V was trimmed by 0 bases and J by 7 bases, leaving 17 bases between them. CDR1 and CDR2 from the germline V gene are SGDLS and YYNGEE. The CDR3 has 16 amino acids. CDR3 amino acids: CASSVAEGSLVNEQFF. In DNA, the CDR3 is TGTGCCAGCAGCGTAGCTGAAGGTAGCCTGGTAAATGAGCAGTTCTTC.

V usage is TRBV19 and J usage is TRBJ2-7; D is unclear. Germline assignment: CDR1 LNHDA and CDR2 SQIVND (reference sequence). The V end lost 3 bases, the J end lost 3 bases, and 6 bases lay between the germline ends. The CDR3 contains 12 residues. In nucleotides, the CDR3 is TGTGCCAGTAGTATGTATAACTACGAGCAGTACTTC. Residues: CASSMYNYEQYF.

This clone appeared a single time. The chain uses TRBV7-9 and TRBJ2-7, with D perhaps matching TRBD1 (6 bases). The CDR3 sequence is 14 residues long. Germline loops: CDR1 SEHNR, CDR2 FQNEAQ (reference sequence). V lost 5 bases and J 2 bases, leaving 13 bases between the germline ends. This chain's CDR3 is CASSGTHLPYEQYF. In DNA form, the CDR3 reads TGTGCCAGCAGCGGGACACATCTTCCCTACGAGCAGTACTTC.

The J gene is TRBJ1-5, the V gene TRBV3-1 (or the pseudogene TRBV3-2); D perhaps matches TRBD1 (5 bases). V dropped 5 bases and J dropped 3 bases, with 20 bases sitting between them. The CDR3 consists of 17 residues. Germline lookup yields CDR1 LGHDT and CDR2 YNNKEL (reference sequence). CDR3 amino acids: CASSSGHAYGPNQPQHF. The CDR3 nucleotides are TGTGCCAGCAGCTCCGGACACGCCTACGGTCCCAATCAGCCCCAGCATTTT.

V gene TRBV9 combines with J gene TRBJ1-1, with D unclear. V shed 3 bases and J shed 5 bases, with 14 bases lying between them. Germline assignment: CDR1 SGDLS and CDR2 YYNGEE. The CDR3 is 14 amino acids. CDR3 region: CASSGRVPGTEAFF. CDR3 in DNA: TGTGCCAGCAGCGGCCGGGTCCCGGGGACTGAAGCTTTCTTT.

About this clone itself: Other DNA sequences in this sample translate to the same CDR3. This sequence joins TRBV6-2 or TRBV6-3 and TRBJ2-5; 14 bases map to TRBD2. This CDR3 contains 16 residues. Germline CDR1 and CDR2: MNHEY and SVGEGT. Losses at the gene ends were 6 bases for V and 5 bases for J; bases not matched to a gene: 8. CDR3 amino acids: CASSGTSGGRGETQYF. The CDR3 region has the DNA TGTGCCAGCAGCGGGACTAGCGGGGGTCGGGGGGAGACCCAGTACTTC.